The next 18 T cell receptor beta chains were all read from a single sample in a study of CD8 T cells in Susac syndrome. Reverse transcription of roughly 0.45 to 1 ug RNA used random hexamers. TCRdb re-called the immunoSEQ multiplex PCR reads through MiXCR, storing one row per CDR3 protein. The sample lists 350,000 to 550,000 distinct CDR3 sequences; 75% to 90% were seen once. The sequencing input was CD8+ T cells from PBMCs. The receptors derive from a human donor with multiple sclerosis.

This chain connects TRBV12-3 or TRBV12-4 to TRBJ2-7; TRBD1 agrees at 7 bases. The CDR3 has 13 amino acids. J was trimmed by 5 bases and V by 10 bases; bases with no gene match: 11. The CDR3: CAIYRGGHDEQYF. CDR3 coding DNA: TGTGCCATCTACAGGGGCGGTCACGACGAGCAGTACTTC.

This sequence joins TRBV15 and TRBJ1-5; D is undetermined. Trimming pared 0 bases from V and 6 bases from J, leaving 12 bases between. The germline V gene encodes CDR1 LNHNV and CDR2 YYDKDF (reference sequence). The length of the CDR3 is 15 residues. The CDR3 DNA is TGTGCCACCAGCAGAGATTTGGGCCGGTCTCAGCCCCAGCATTTT. Protein sequence: CATSRDLGRSQPQHF. The full variable domain, completed using reference TRBV15 and TRBJ1-5, is DAMVIQNPRYQVTQFGKPVTLSCSQTLNHNVMYWYQQKSSQAPKLLFHYYDKDFNNEADTPDNFQSRRPNTSFCFLDIRSPGLGDTAMYLCATSRDLGRSQPQHFGDGTRLSIL.

V is TRBV25-1 and J is TRBJ1-1, with no clear D. There are 15 residues in the CDR3. Germline V lookup: CDR1 MGHDK, CDR2 SYGVNS. Between the trimmed V and J ends, which lost 4 bases and 1 base, there was a span of 13 bases. CDR3 sequence (DNA): TGTGCCAGCAGTGCAATGCTGGGGAGGAACACTGAAGCTTTCTTT. Translating it yields CASSAMLGRNTEAFF.

This clonotype appeared a single time. This chain links TRBV28 with TRBJ2-5, with D hard to call. Per germline, CDR1 MDHEN and CDR2 SYDVKM. Trimming cost V 3 bases and J 3 bases, with 8 bases left between them. The length of the CDR3 is 13 residues. The CDR3 reads CASSLLAEETQYF. DNA of the CDR3: TGTGCCAGCAGTTTGTTGGCAGAAGAGACCCAGTACTTC.

The chain recombines TRBV12-3 or TRBV12-4 with TRBJ1-4; D uncertain. Deletions cut 7 bases from V and 8 bases from J, with 14 bases between. This CDR3 region has 13 residues. Here the CDR3 DNA reads TGTGCCAGCAACCCTGGATATGGGGAAAAACTGTTTTTT. It yields the protein CASNPGYGEKLFF.

This clonotype was found a few times. This chain links TRBV20-1 with TRBJ2-7; 9 positions match TRBD2. This CDR3 has 16 residues. The germline V gene has CDR1 DFQATT and CDR2 SNEGSKA (reference sequence). With 4 bases clipped from V and 0 bases from J, the junction kept 10 bases outside the gene matches. Here the CDR3 DNA reads TGCAGTGCTATTCCTAGCGGGATTAGGAGCTCCTACGAGCAGTACTTC. Translating gives CSAIPSGIRSSYEQYF.

This rearrangement joins TRBV12-3 or TRBV12-4 to TRBJ2-1; possibly TRBD2 for D (5 bases). This CDR3 comprises 14 residues. V lost 6 bases, J lost 7 bases, and 16 bases lay in between. Here the CDR3 DNA reads TGTGCCAGCAGCTGGGGAACGGGATTGAATGAGCAGTTCTTC. It yields the protein CASSWGTGLNEQFF.

The chain couples TRBV4-1 to TRBJ2-1, with D perhaps assigned TRBD1 or TRBD2 (5 bases each). Germline lookup yields CDR1 MGHRA and CDR2 YSYEKL. The CDR3 runs to 18 residues. V lost 0 bases and J lost 7, with 22 bases in between. The CDR3 DNA follows: TGCGCCAGCAGCCAAGATACGGTCGGGGACGGACCCTTTAATGAGCAGTTCTTC. Protein product: CASSQDTVGDGPFNEQFF.

This clonotype was recorded only once. The rearrangement joins TRBV7-9 to TRBJ2-3, with D tentatively TRBD1 (7 bases). The ends were cut back, 3 bases at V and 3 bases at J, with 16 bases in the middle. This CDR3 region has 16 residues. Germline assignment: CDR1 SEHNR and CDR2 FQNEAQ (reference sequence). The CDR3 loop is CASSFIGGGLTDTQYF. The CDR3 DNA reads TGTGCCAGCAGCTTTATCGGAGGGGGCTTAACAGATACGCAGTATTTT.

The chain recombines TRBV9 with TRBJ2-7; unclear D gene. CDR1 is SGDLS, CDR2 YYNGEE, per germline. CDR3 length equals 13 residues. V gave up 10 bases and J gave up 3 bases, with 17 bases separating them. CDR3 nucleotide sequence: TGTGCCTTACCAAGATCAGAGATCTACGAGCAGTACTTC. Translation: CALPRSEIYEQYF. Full variable domain (missing parts from reference TRBV9 and TRBJ2-7): DSGVTQTPKHLITATGQRVTLRCSPRSGDLSVYWYQQSLDQGLQFLIQYYNGEERAKGNILERFSAQQFPDLHSELNLSSLELGDSALYFCALPRSEIYEQYFGPGTRLTVT.

The J gene is TRBJ2-1, the V gene TRBV4-1; 11 bases line up with TRBD2. The CDR3 loop spans 19 amino acids. The germline V gene encodes CDR1 MGHRA and CDR2 YSYEKL. Trimming took 5 bases from V and 5 from J; bases not matched to a gene: 17. The CDR3, as DNA: TGCGCCAGCAGCGACGACAGGGGGGAGGGGACTAGCGGAAACAATGAGCAGTTCTTC. Translated, it gives CASSDDRGEGTSGNNEQFF.

This chain links TRBV5-1 with TRBJ1-1, with TRBD1 matching 7 bases. The CDR3 runs 14 residues. V shed 4 bases and J 5 bases; nucleotides not matched to a gene: 8. CDR1 SGHRS and CDR2 YFSETQ come from the germline V gene. In nucleotides, the CDR3 is TGCGCCAGCAGCATGGGACAGTATAATACTGAAGCTTTCTTT. Protein: CASSMGQYNTEAFF.

The chain employs TRBV6-6 and TRBJ2-1; 8 nucleotides align to TRBD1. Germline CDR1 is MNHNY and CDR2 is SVGAGI (reference sequence). V gave up 5 bases and J gave up 9 bases; unmatched junction bases: 6. This CDR3 region has 13 residues. In DNA form, the CDR3 reads TGTGCCAGCAGTGGACAGGGTGCCGTTGAGCAGTTCTTC. Its protein product is CASSGQGAVEQFF.

V gene TRBV30 combines with J gene TRBJ2-1; D is unresolved. The CDR3 runs to 11 residues. Germline V gene lookup returns CDR1 GTSNPN and CDR2 SVGIG (reference sequence). The ends were cut back, 3 bases at V and 10 bases at J, with 10 bases in the middle. The CDR3 here is CAWSQGREQFF. The CDR3 DNA is TGTGCCTGGAGCCAAGGGCGGGAGCAGTTCTTC.

This rearrangement joins TRBV5-6 to TRBJ1-2, with 9 bases identical to TRBD1. The CDR3 totals 16 residues. The junction had 11 bases not matched to a gene; V was cut back by 4 bases and J by 4 bases. Germline lookup yields CDR1 SGHDT and CDR2 YYEEEE. The chain's CDR3 is CASSKNGQGKFYGYTF. In DNA, the CDR3 is TGTGCCAGCAGCAAAAACGGACAGGGGAAGTTCTATGGCTACACCTTC.

The chain recombines TRBV4-1 with TRBJ2-1; D ambiguous. Germline CDR1 and CDR2: MGHRA and YSYEKL. CDR3 length equals 13 residues. Trimming pared 0 bases from V and 9 bases from J, leaving 9 bases between. The CDR3 is CASSQENGSEQFF. CDR3 DNA sequence: TGCGCCAGCAGCCAAGAAAACGGTAGTGAGCAGTTCTTC.

On this clonotype: The junction does not match germline at one end; this may be a read error. The chain combines TRBV7-7 with TRBJ2-1; the match to TRBD2 covers 7 bases. This CDR3 spans 16 amino acids. Germline CDR1 is SSHAT and CDR2 is FNYEAQ (reference sequence). DNA for the CDR3: TGTGCTAGCAGCTTAGGCCCAGCGGGAACCTACAATGAGCAGTTCTTC. Protein: CASSLGPAGTYNEQFF. The full variable domain, its missing parts supplied by reference TRBV7-7 and TRBJ2-1, is GAGVSQSPRYKVTKRGQDVTLRCDPISSHATLYWYQQALGQGPEFLTYFNYEAQPDKSGLPSDRFSAERPEGSISTLTIQRTEQRDSAMYRCASSLGPAGTYNEQFFGPGTRLTVL.

V usage is TRBV20-1 and J usage is TRBJ2-7; 9 bases line up with TRBD2. The CDR3 has 14 amino acids. The ends lost 1 base at V and 4 bases at J; junction bases unmatched: 5. Germline V gene lookup returns CDR1 DFQATT and CDR2 SNEGSKA (reference sequence). The CDR3 DNA follows: TGCAGTGCTAGAGTACGCCTAGCGGGATACGAGCAGTACTTC. This translates into CSARVRLAGYEQYF.